A selection of T cell receptor beta chains follows, all from one sample in a study of T cell changes during pregnancy in multiple sclerosis. The assay was immunoSEQ multiplex PCR, and TCRdb's table has in-frame clones only and misses some. This sample carries over 55,000 clones, approximately 90% of them seen once, and the ten largest clones take less than 2.5%. Sample: peripheral blood, taken in the first trimester of pregnancy. The source of these receptors is a female donor with multiple sclerosis, enrolled in a pregnancy study. Each CDR3 is given with its conserved first and last residue. A D gene is named only where the DNA matches it firmly. Clone sizes are given selectively: once, few, many, or a class where the clone is expanded.

TGTGCCAGCAGCTTAGCGGGAGGGCCTGTTAGGGATGAGCAGTTCTTC	CASSLAGGPVRDEQFF	-	TRBV11-3	TRBJ2-1	TRBD2
TGTGCCGGGTCAGGGACCGGACAGTTCCACACTGAAGCTTTCTTT	CAGSGTGQFHTEAFF	-	TRBV28	TRBJ1-1	-
TGCGCCAGCAGCCAAGATGAACAGGGTTTCTACGAGCAGTACTTC	CASSQDEQGFYEQYF	-	TRBV4-1	TRBJ2-7	-
TGCGCCAGCAGCCAAGATTTAGGGGGCTCGGGCACAGATACGCAGTATTTT	CASSQDLGGSGTDTQYF	many	TRBV4-3	TRBJ2-3	TRBD1
TGTGCCAGCAGCGGGCTAGGGGGGGACACCGGGGAGCTGTTTTTT	CASSGLGGDTGELFF	once	TRBV9	TRBJ2-2	-
TGTGCCAGCAGTGAAGCGCTTCCAGGGGGCCTAAACACCGGGGAGCTGTTTTTT	CASSEALPGGLNTGELFF	-	TRBV6-1	TRBJ2-2	TRBD1
TGTGCCAGTACGCCAGGGGCCGACAATCAGCCCCAGCATTTT	CASTPGADNQPQHF	-	TRBV19	TRBJ1-5	-
TGTGCCAGCAGTTTCTGGACAGGGGGCACGAACACTGAAGCTTTCTTT	CASSFWTGGTNTEAFF	-	TRBV27	TRBJ1-1	TRBD1
TGCGCCAGCAGCGGTGCCGGGACAGAGAATTCACCCCTCCACTTT	CASSGAGTENSPLHF	-	TRBV5-1	TRBJ1-6	TRBD1
TGTGCCAGCAGCCCCAAGGGTGGACAGGCCCCCTACAATGAGCAGTTCTTC	CASSPKGGQAPYNEQFF	-	TRBV5-4	TRBJ2-1	TRBD1
TGTGCCAGCAGTTTAGGGTCCAGGGGAACAGATCAGCCCCAGCATTTT	CASSLGSRGTDQPQHF	-	TRBV27	TRBJ1-5	-
TGCGCCAGCAGCGGAGACAGGGGAGGGACTGAAGCTTTCTTT	CASSGDRGGTEAFF	-	TRBV5-1	TRBJ1-1	TRBD1
TGTGCCAACAAGACAGGGGAGGGGGAGACCCAGTACTTC	CANKTGEGETQYF	-	TRBV15	TRBJ2-5	-
TGCAGTGCTACATATACAGGGCAGTTCTTC	CSATYTGQFF	once	TRBV20-1	TRBJ2-1	-
TGTGCCAGCAGCCTCGGGAGACGAAACACCATATATTTT	CASSLGRRNTIYF	-	TRBV5-6	TRBJ1-3	-
TGTGCCAGCAGCCGTAGGGGTTCGGATACGCAGTATTTT	CASSRRGSDTQYF	-	TRBV7-9	TRBJ2-3	-
TGTGCCAGCAGCCAAGCGCCGAATCCACAGGGGAACACCATATATTTT	CASSQAPNPQGNTIYF	few	TRBV4-2	TRBJ1-3	TRBD1
TGTGCCAGCACGGGACTAAGCACAGATACGCAGTATTTT	CASTGLSTDTQYF	-	TRBV27	TRBJ2-3	TRBD2
TGTGCCAGCTCACCTGTGACAGGGGGCTTCTCTGGAAACACCATATATTTT	CASSPVTGGFSGNTIYF	-	TRBV18	TRBJ1-3	TRBD1
TGTGCCAGCAGCGTAGGGGGCCTTTCGAACACTGAAGCTTTCTTT	CASSVGGLSNTEAFF	-	TRBV9	TRBJ1-1	-
TGTGCCAGCAGCGTAGAGGTAGAGGGGGTGGAGTTCTTC	CASSVEVEGVEFF	-	TRBV9	TRBJ2-1	-
TGTGCCTGGAGTGTACATCTAGCGGGAGGGGCCAATGAGCAGTTCTTC	CAWSVHLAGGANEQFF	once	TRBV30	TRBJ2-1	TRBD2
TGTGCCAGCAGCGTAGCAGGGCTCGGAAACACCATATATTTT	CASSVAGLGNTIYF	-	TRBV9	TRBJ1-3	-
TGTGCTAGTGGTTTGAGAGCGGGAGATGAGCAGTTCTTC	CASGLRAGDEQFF	-	TRBV12-5	TRBJ2-1	TRBD2
TGCGCCAGCAGCCACCAGCGGACGAGAAATCACAATGAGCAGTTCTTC	CASSHQRTRNHNEQFF	-	TRBV5-1	TRBJ2-1	-
TGTGCCAGCAGCTTCTCGGACAGGGACACTGAAGCTTTCTTT	CASSFSDRDTEAFF	-	TRBV11-3	TRBJ1-1	TRBD1
TGTGCCAGCAGAGGGGGGGTTGGCTACACCTTC	CASRGGVGYTF	-	TRBV28	TRBJ1-2	-
TGCGCCAGCAGCCAAGATGGGACAGGAATATACAATGAGCAGTTCTTC	CASSQDGTGIYNEQFF	-	TRBV4-3	TRBJ2-1	TRBD1
TGCGCCAGCAGCCAAGAGGGCAGCTACAATGAGCAGTTCTTC	CASSQEGSYNEQFF	-	TRBV4-1	TRBJ2-1	-